This TCR beta chain was found in a study of T cell responses to AZD1222 COVID-19 vaccine (dated by TCRdb to the early 2020s). Notes on the research overall: TCR sequencing covered more than 230 trial participants: nearly 210 given two doses of AZD1222 and 26 given two doses of MenACWY control vaccine. Enrollment into the trials was organized by age into subgroups of 18-55, 56-69 and 70-plus years, and those subgroups contained approximately 160, 26 and 62 TCR-sequenced participants, respectively. Study-wide findings and limitations: CD4 TCRs associated with the vaccine covered the entire spike protein, and the dominant responses were in regions 160-218 and 743-854. After two AZD1222 doses, both the breadth and the depth of spike-specific TCRs were significantly higher than at day 0 and than in MenACWY recipients. Conclusions about previously exposed vaccinees are limited, since just a handful of AZD1222 recipients were seropositive for SARS-CoV-2 at baseline. Because no day 14 peak-response samples were available, repertoires were characterized only after the peak T cell response. In the small 56-69-year group, the increase in depth fell short of significance, most likely because of low power. Epitopes outside the regions mutated in the B.1.351 and B.1.1.7 variants were reportedly recognized by nearly half of the unique spike-specific TCRs. Participants were mostly white British, with more females than males. The authors suggested clonal diversity may have been underestimated.

Germline trimming amounts to 8 bases on V and 0 bases on J, with 7 as the count of junction bases outside the gene matches. Based on the germline V gene (reference sequence), the CDR1 and CDR2 sequences are MNHEY and SMNVEV. The cysteine opens and the phenylalanine closes a CDR3 of 14 amino acids. Only the CDR3 DNA stays, 42 bases, in frame from base 1. This clone is a singleton in its sample. This receptor's antigen is unknown. Per-nucleotide qualities are absent, and no much larger clonotype sits a single base away. The CDR3 regions of human TCRbeta chains were analyzed by immunosequencing. In the source study's methods: TCRs in the repertoires were matched against a reference library of SARS-CoV-2-specific TCRs that had been generated with the MIRA antigen-specificity platform. Breadth meant the fraction of unique TCRs that were SARS-CoV-2-associated, whereas depth meant the fraction of total T cells that were SARS-CoV-2-associated. Each spike-specific TCR was assigned to its reactive spike region and to a CD4 or CD8 class using the MIRA data. Log10-transformed breadth and depth values were compared by one-way ANOVA with Sidak's multiple comparisons tests. TCRdb re-hosts the immuneACCESS table, in-frame sequences only. Its copies lack some clones; in the studies checked, an unresolved V gene accounts for under half of them, and the cause for the rest is not known. The V and J calls and the clone size are those of that table, but D and trimming were determined from the DNA. The sample yields 100,000 to 150,000 clones; about 88% were counted once. Of the sample, 2.5% to 3.5% falls within the top ten clones.

Explained via the paper, the time point label denotes: about 28 days (+/-7) after the second vaccine dose. AZD1222 recipients whose second dose came at about 4 weeks and those whose second dose came at about 12 weeks were combined into one group, since spike-specific TCR depth and breadth did not differ between the two schedules. Vaccinee samples were obtained from the UK trials COV001 and COV002, which included a single-blind randomized controlled phase 2/3 trial of AZD1222 (ChAdOx1 nCoV-19) in healthy adults. Trial participant PBMC samples were collected at day 0 and day 28 after the second dose for TCRbeta chain sequencing.

This sequence was found in an adult who received the AZD1222 COVID-19 vaccine. The chain couples TRBV27 to TRBJ2-7, with 7 bases matching TRBD1. Sample: peripheral blood, taken 28 days after the second AZD1222 dose. The CDR3 region: CASGSRDSSYEQYF. The sequenced DNA is TGTGCCAGCGGCTCCCGGGACAGCTCCTACGAGCAGTACTTC.